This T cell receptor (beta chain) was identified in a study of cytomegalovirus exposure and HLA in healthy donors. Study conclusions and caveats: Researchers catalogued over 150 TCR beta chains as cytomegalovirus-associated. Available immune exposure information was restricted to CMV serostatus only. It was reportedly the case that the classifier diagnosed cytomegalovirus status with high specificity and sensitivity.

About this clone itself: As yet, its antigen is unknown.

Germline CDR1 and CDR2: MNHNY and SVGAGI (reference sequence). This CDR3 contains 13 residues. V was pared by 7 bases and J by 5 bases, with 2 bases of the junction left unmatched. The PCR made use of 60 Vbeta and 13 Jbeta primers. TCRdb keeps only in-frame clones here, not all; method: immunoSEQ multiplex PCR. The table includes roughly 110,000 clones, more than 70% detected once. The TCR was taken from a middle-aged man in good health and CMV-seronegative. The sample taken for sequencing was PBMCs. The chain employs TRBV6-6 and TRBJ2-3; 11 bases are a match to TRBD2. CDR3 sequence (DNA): TGTGCCAGCATAGCGGGGGGGCAAGATACGCAGTATTTT. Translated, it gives CASIAGGQDTQYF.